This T cell receptor (beta chain) stems from a study of cytomegalovirus exposure and HLA in healthy donors (dated by TCRdb to 2017 to 2019). General notes on the study: An earlier analysis of some 620 of the donors reported 250 to 350 Gb of sequence data and 95 million to 130 million unique TCR beta sequences obtained from 150 million to 200 million T cells. An early release covering 550 to 700 HLA-typed donors comprised about 300 gigabases of sequencing data and about 90 million unique TCR sequences. The genetic ancestry cluster associated with self-reported Caucasian donors included around four fifths of the 398 genotyped donors. The study aimed to test whether signatures of past pathogen exposure could be identified by cataloging public T cell receptors. Using immunosequencing, the study profiled T cell repertoires from 550 to 750 subjects and related those repertoires to cytomegalovirus serostatus. Besides the first cohort of around 700 subjects, a separate validation cohort made up of 120 different subjects was used. The study combined high-throughput TCR immunosequencing, statistical association of individual TCRs with disease status, and machine learning to predict cytomegalovirus infection status. To study patterns of TCR occurrence, a later analysis re-analyzed previously published TCR beta repertoires from 500 to 850 donors and added high-resolution HLA genotyping. Rather than using new phenotypic data, the later analysis identified candidate immune exposures from TCR beta sequences and from how often those sequences occurred across donors. In an earlier analysis of 550 to 700 of the donors, high-throughput TCR beta sequencing was used to judge whether each TCR beta V gene segment behaved as functional or pseudogenic. Donor age, sex, ethnicity and CMV serostatus were compiled alongside the repertoire data. Genome-wide SNP genotypes for about three fifths of the 666 donors were used in a later genetic analysis, which treated that subset as a discovery cohort. Every repertoire in the discovery cohort had been generated on one and the same sequencing platform. HLA typing covered class I and class II loci at four-digit resolution. The number of typed donors differed by locus: 629-630 for A, B, C, DRB1 and DQB1; approximately 520 for DQA1; approximately 600 for DPA1; and about 450 for DPB1. Because of strong linkage in the cohort, roughly five DR-DQ haplotypes were treated as single units for association and clustering. On average, roughly 240,000 unique TCR beta nucleotide sequences were sequenced per donor among a few hundred genotyped donors of the cohort, with roughly 18% of those sequences being non-productive.

This clone showed up just a few times. Its specific antigen is unknown. No much larger clonotype is one base removed from it; base qualities were not supplied. To prepare the library, the immunoSEQ multiplex PCR assay was applied. The multiplex PCR relied on a mix of 60 forward primers for TCR Vbeta segments and 13 reverse primers for TCR Jbeta segments. Amplification of the CDR3 region of rearranged TCR beta genes was performed with a multiplex PCR assay on genomic DNA. The Illumina HiSeq System was used to sequence the amplified TCR beta libraries as 87-base-pair reads. In the source study's methods: Across the roughly 700 repertoires, a later analysis counted approximately 75 million unique TCR beta chains, 9 million to 14 million of which were shared by at least two donors. Raw reads were error-corrected and collapsed into unique sequences with a nearest-neighbor algorithm that merged closely related sequences to remove PCR and sequencing errors. To assign V, D and J gene segments, CDR3 sequences were aligned to IMGT reference sequences. Each retained sequence needed at least a six-nucleotide match to both a V gene segment and a J gene segment. A rearrangement was called productive if the CDR3 had no stop codons and remained in frame with V and J, and every other rearrangement was called non-productive. Following IMGT convention, CDR3 was defined as the stretch from the second conserved V-encoded cysteine up to the conserved J-encoded phenylalanine. In an earlier analysis of 550 to 650 of the donors, sequences lacking an unambiguous match to a single V gene segment were excluded. An earlier analysis of approximately 590 of the donors called V segments functional above 56.7% productive rearrangements and segregating when the between-donor standard deviation exceeded 5%. A statistical classification framework was built for diagnosing cytomegalovirus status from the catalog of TCR beta chain sequences. In a later analysis, TCR nucleotide sequences were compared against IMGT/GENE-DB human TR gene sequences so that V and J genes could be assigned. A later analysis assigned CDR3 sequences and most-parsimonious VDJ recombination scenarios with the TCRdist pipeline. In a later analysis, each TCR beta chain was defined by its CDR3 amino acid sequence together with its V-gene family, and reads lacking a unique V-gene family were excluded. A later analysis removed several hundred highly shared, low-generation-probability nucleotide sequences to deal with suspected cross-contamination and a sequencing artifact. A later analysis calculated a clonal expansion index for each public chain from normalized within-repertoire ranks of inferred template counts. In a later analysis, generation probabilities were computed using a VDJ recombination model fitted to out-of-frame rearrangements, and the results were checked against IGoR. A later analysis scored TCR-TCR, TCR-HLA and TCR-CMV co-occurrence with hypergeometric tests, applying a repertoire-size bias correction to TCR pairs. In a later analysis, false discovery rates were estimated by permuting HLA or CMV assignments 20 times. In a later analysis, co-occurring TCRs were grouped using DBSCAN, with TCRdist sequence similarity added in when clustering inside HLA-allele-positive subsets. Repertoires with fewer than 30,000 or more than 120,000 public chains were left out of co-occurrence clustering, as were a handful of repertoires with anomalous nucleotide sharing. TCRdb mirrors the immuneACCESS table, restricted to in-frame sequences. Some clones are absent from its copies; in checked studies, under half trace to an unresolved V gene, and the reason for the others is unknown. V, J and clone size were drawn from that table, and D and trimming were deduced from the DNA. The sample table contains approximately 170,000 clones; only one count was recorded for roughly four fifths of them. Clones ranked in the top ten supply approximately 2% of the sample.

Overall study results and their limits: In both the original and validation cohorts, the classifier was reported to diagnose cytomegalovirus status with high specificity and sensitivity. In a later analysis, several top co-occurrence clusters were reported to appear linked to parvovirus B19, influenza, CMV and Epstein-Barr virus. Specific HLA alleles were associated with 16,951 TCR beta sequences at a false discovery rate of 0.05 in a later analysis. Compared with the approximately 670-donor mean, donors in an Asian-associated ancestry cluster had fewer N-insertions in productive TCRs, according to a later genetic analysis. Immune exposure information for the cohort was limited to CMV serostatus. Most CMV-associated TCR beta chains appeared to be HLA-restricted in a later analysis, and the HLA associations seemed to be driven largely by CMV exposure. In a later analysis, TCR association rates were found to vary across HLA loci, with the most associated TCRs seen for DRB1 alleles and the fewest for HLA-C alleles. Linkage disequilibrium might explain the correlated functional status among segregating V segments, but an unknown experimental factor could not be ruled out. Most TCR sequences were seen in very few donors, while some public TCRs were found in many individuals. Only TCR beta chains were sequenced in this cohort, and the absence of alpha or paired-chain data limited detectable features. A cluster of highly shared sequence variants was judged likely to be a technical artifact of the sequencing pipeline. V-gene and J-gene trimming of TCR beta chains was associated with a missense DCLRE1C variant in a later genetic analysis, and the association was replicated in an independent cohort. The presence/absence analyses assumed that sequencing depth was roughly uniform across donors, and that assumption may not be true. In vitro tests confirmed that three of the cytomegalovirus-associated TCR beta chains recognize cytomegalovirus antigens. A total of 150 to 200 TCR beta chains were listed by the study as associated with cytomegalovirus. Compared with equally common non-associated chains, HLA-associated TCR beta chains in a later analysis were more clonally expanded and had lower generation probabilities. Assigning TCR associations to individual alleles was difficult when HLA alleles, especially DR and DQ, strongly co-occurred. Because counts were too low, seventeen rarely observed V segments, including chromosome 9 orphons, were excluded from the earlier analysis of about 500 of the donors. It was suggested by the authors that the approach could potentially be generalized to other disease states and immunological phenotypes. Because some donors lacked HLA typing at each locus, the association tests relied only on the typed subset. In an earlier analysis of approximately 590 of the donors, most TCR beta V segments appeared in productive rearrangements about 90% or about 30% of the time, broadly matching IMGT annotations. Some IMGT-functional V segments, including TRBV6-2 and TRBV6-3, could not be distinguished by the 87-base-pair reads and were therefore excluded. A further reported finding was that TCR beta sequences accurately predicted the HLA-A and HLA-B alleles for most subjects in the first cohort.

The cohort was made up of 500 to 850 healthy bone marrow donors. At the time of sampling, all cohort members were nominally healthy, though unrecorded immune exposures were likely present. The donor tested CMV seropositive and was one of the 289 seropositive cohort members. A peripheral blood sample was provided by each donor, and peripheral blood mononuclear cells were used for TCR beta sequencing. The Qiagen DNeasy Blood Extraction Kit was used to extract genomic DNA from the blood cell samples. According to the germline V gene, CDR1 reads MGHDK and CDR2 reads SYGVNS. Measured from the cysteine to the phenylalanine, the CDR3 is 14 residues long. This entry keeps only the CDR3 DNA: 42 bases, framed from base 1. Ends trimmed: V by 7 bases, J by 6 bases; bases unmatched to a gene: 10.

Material for sequencing was PBMCs. The origin of this receptor is a woman aged 25 to 39 in good health and CMV-seropositive. The chain is assembled from TRBV25-1 and TRBJ1-1; TRBD1 fits 8 bases in the junction. The DNA sequence is given as TGTGCCAGCATACCTTTGACAGGGGTAGCTGAAGCTTTCTTT. This is translated as CASIPLTGVAEAFF.